This TCR beta chain was recorded in a study of identical twins. About this clonotype: What it binds is not known.

Germline CDR1 SGHRS, CDR2 YFSETQ. The CDR3 sequence is 14 residues long. V was pared by 0 bases and J by 6 bases, with 13 bases between. Study-level points and caveats: Reduced insertions were recorded for abundant cord blood beta clonotypes, with no such pattern in memory repertoires. Conclusions relied on cross-sectional statistical analysis, not following the same donors. Within beta out-of-frame sequences, the excess sharing observed between twins was weaker.

TCRdb re-analysed the 5' RACE reads in MiXCR, keeping a single row per CDR3 protein. This sample has about 530,000 distinct CDR3 sequences; more than 20% occur once, and the top ten carry about 0.5%. This sample also appeared in a second study, on yellow fever vaccine responses in identical twins. That source adds: Reportedly, twins' vaccine T cell responses looked partly convergent and partly personalized.

The source material was CD4+ T cells sorted from blood. The clonotype comes from a woman younger than 35 in good health. The J gene is TRBJ2-7, the V gene TRBV5-1; the D is unclear. CDR3 in DNA: TGCGCCAGCAGCTTGGTCCAGGCAACCTTCGAGCAGTACTTC. Translated, it gives CASSLVQATFEQYF.